The 4 T cell receptor beta chains listed next were all sequenced from one sample in a study of T-cell memory formation after mild COVID-19. TCRdb re-derived calls from the 5' RACE reads in MiXCR, one entry per CDR3 protein. Among roughly 380,000 distinct CDR3 sequences, 25% to 30% were seen once, and the ten largest hold approximately 13%. The specimen was PBMCs or a T cell subset sorted from them (not recorded which). The source is an adult woman who had mild COVID-19 (a few samples of this study predate the infection). Cell type and time point are not known.

The J gene is TRBJ1-4, the V gene TRBV28, with D possibly matching TRBD1 (6 bases). CDR1 is MDHEN, CDR2 SYDVKM, per germline. The CDR3 runs to 14 residues. Trimming removed 6 bases at V and 6 bases at J, with 14 bases between. As DNA, the CDR3 is TGTGCCAGCAGAACTGGGGGGGGCGATGAAAAACTGTTTTTT. Its translation: CASRTGGGDEKLFF.

This clonotype was seen more than once but under ten times. The V call is TRBV9, the J call TRBJ2-2; 8 nucleotides align to TRBD1. The CDR3 spans 15 residues. Germline V gene data show CDR1 as SGDLS and CDR2 as YYNGEE. V was clipped by 7 bases and J by 4 bases; unmatched bases: 9. CDR3 amino acids: CASGGRTGSTGELFF. In DNA, the CDR3 is TGTGCCAGCGGCGGTAGGACAGGGAGCACCGGGGAGCTGTTTTTT.

This chain links TRBV7-3 with TRBJ2-3; no firm D call. The CDR3 is 14 residues long. In germline, CDR1 is SGHTA, CDR2 FQGTGA. The germline V and J ends were trimmed by 4 bases and 4 bases, with 12 bases remaining between them. The CDR3 DNA follows: TGTGCCAGCAGCTCACGACACGGCGCAGATACGCAGTATTTT. Translating gives CASSSRHGADTQYF.

V and J are TRBV15 and TRBJ1-5; D is unresolved. Between the trimmed V and J ends, which lost 0 bases and 3 bases, there was a span of 3 bases. The CDR3 loop spans 13 amino acids. Germline V gene sequence: CDR1 LNHNV, CDR2 YYDKDF (reference sequence). The CDR3 DNA reads TGTGCCACCAGCAGAGATAACAATCAGCCCCAGCATTTT. Translation: CATSRDNNQPQHF.